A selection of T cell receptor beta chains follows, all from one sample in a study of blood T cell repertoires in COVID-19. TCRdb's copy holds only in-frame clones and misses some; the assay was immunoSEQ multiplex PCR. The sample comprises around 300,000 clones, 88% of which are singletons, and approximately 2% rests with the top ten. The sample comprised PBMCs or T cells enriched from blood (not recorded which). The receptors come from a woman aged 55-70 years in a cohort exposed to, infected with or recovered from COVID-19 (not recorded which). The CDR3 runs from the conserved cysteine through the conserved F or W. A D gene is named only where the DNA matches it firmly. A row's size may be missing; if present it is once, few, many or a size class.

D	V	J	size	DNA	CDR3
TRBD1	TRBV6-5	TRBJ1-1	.	TGTGCCAGCAGTTACTACGACAGGGATGGTGAAGCTTTCTTT	CASSYYDRDGEAFF
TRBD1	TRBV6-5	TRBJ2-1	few	TGTGCCAGCAGTCAGACAGGGGGCGCCGGCAATGAGCAGTTCTTC	CASSQTGGAGNEQFF
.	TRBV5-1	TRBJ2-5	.	TGCGCCAGCAGCTTGGCTAGCGTACTACAAGAGACCCAGTACTTC	CASSLASVLQETQYF
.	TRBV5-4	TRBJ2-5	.	TGTGCCAGCAGCTTTCAAGGGGGGCGGGAGGAGACCCAGTACTTC	CASSFQGGREETQYF
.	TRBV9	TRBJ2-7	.	TGTGCCAGCAGCGAGCGACTAGTCTCGTACGAGCAGTACTTC	CASSERLVSYEQYF
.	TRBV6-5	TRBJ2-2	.	TGTGCCAGTCAGTGGGGCCACGGGGAGCTGTTTTTT	CASQWGHGELFF
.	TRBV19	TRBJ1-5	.	TGTGCCAGTAGGGCGGGGGAGTATCAGCCCCAGCATTTT	CASRAGEYQPQHF
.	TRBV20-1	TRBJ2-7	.	TGCAGTGCTAGTCAGTCCACCTACGAGCAGTACTTC	CSASQSTYEQYF
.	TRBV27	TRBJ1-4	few	TGTGCCAGCAGTTTTTATAATGAAAAACTGTTTTTT	CASSFYNEKLFF
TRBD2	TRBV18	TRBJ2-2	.	TGTGCCAGCTCGCCCACGGGTAGCGGGAGTACCGGGGAGCTGTTTTTT	CASSPTGSGSTGELFF
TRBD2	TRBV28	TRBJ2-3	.	TGTGCCAGCACGGTAGCGGGAGCAACAGATACGCAGTATTTT	CASTVAGATDTQYF
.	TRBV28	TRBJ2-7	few	TGTGCCAGTACAGGGTATGGCTACGAGCAGTACTTC	CASTGYGYEQYF
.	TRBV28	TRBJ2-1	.	TGTGCCAGCAGTGCGACTAGGGGAAACTACAATGAGCAGTTCTTC	CASSATRGNYNEQFF
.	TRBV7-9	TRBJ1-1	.	TGTGCCAGCAGCCCCCGGGGGGGGGCCACTGAAGCTTTCTTT	CASSPRGGATEAFF
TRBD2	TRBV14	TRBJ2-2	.	TGTGCCAGCAGCCGAGGACTAGCGCCCACCGGGGAGCTGTTTTTT	CASSRGLAPTGELFF
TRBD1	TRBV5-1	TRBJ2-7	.	TGCGCCAGCAGCTTGCTTGGACAGGCCTCCTACGAGCAGTACTTC	CASSLLGQASYEQYF
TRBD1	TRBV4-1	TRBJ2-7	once	TGCGCCAGCAGCCAAGATGGGACAGGTTCGGGCGAGCAGTACTTC	CASSQDGTGSGEQYF
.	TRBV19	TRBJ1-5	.	TGTGCCAGTACCGCCAGGCACGACTATAGCAATCAGCCCCAGCATTTT	CASTARHDYSNQPQHF
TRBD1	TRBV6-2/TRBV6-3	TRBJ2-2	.	TGTGCCAGCAGTTACGGACTCATATCGGGACAGCTGAACACCGGGGAGCTGTTTTTT	CASSYGLISGQLNTGELFF
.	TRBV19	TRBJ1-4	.	TGTGCCAGTAGTAAGGGGCCAGGCAGTAGAAGTGAAAAACTGTTTTTT	CASSKGPGSRSEKLFF
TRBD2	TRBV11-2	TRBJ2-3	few	TGTGCCAGCAGCTCTCGGCCCCGCGGGGGTGGAGATACGCAGTATTTT	CASSSRPRGGGDTQYF
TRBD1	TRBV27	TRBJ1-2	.	TGTGCCAGCAGTTTAGACAGGGGGTATGGCTACACCTTC	CASSLDRGYGYTF
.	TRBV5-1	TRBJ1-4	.	TGCGCCAGCAGCTTGCAGGGGCGCCCCGAAAAACTGTTTTTT	CASSLQGRPEKLFF
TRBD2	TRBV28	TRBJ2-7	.	TGTGCCAGCAGTTCTAGCGGGCTTACCTACGAGCAGTACTTC	CASSSSGLTYEQYF
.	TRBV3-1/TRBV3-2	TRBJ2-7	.	TGTGCCAGCAGCCAAGTTGAACGGGACGAGCAGTACTTC	CASSQVERDEQYF
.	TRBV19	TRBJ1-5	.	TGTGCCAGTAGTATTAATGCGGGGGCTAGCAATCAGCCCCAGCATTTT	CASSINAGASNQPQHF
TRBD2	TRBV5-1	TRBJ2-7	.	TGCGCCAGCAGCTTGTCGTCTAGCGGGGCCTACGAGCAGTACTTC	CASSLSSSGAYEQYF
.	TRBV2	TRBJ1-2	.	TGTGCCAGCAGTATCGATGGCTACACCTTC	CASSIDGYTF
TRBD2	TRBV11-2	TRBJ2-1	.	TGTGCCAGCAGCTCGGGACTAGCGGTATACAATGAGCAGTTCTTC	CASSSGLAVYNEQFF
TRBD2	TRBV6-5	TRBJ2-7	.	TGTGCCAGCAGGGATGGGACTAGCGTTCCCTACGAGCAGTACTTC	CASRDGTSVPYEQYF
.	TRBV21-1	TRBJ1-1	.	TGTGCCAGCAGCGGACAGGGGAACACTGAAGCTTTCTTT	CASSGQGNTEAFF
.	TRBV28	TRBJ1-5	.	TGTGCCAGCAGTTTATCAGGGGAGAATCAGCCCCAGCATTTT	CASSLSGENQPQHF
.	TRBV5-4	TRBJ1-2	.	TGTGCCAGCAGCTTGGCGAGTGTCAATGGCTACACCTTC	CASSLASVNGYTF
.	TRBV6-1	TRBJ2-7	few	TGTGCCAGCAGTGAAGGCGACAGGCCGAGAGGCGAGCAGTACTTC	CASSEGDRPRGEQYF
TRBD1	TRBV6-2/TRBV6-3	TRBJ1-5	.	TGTGCCAGCAGCCTGACAGGGGGCAATCAGCCCCAGCATTTT	CASSLTGGNQPQHF